This T cell receptor (beta chain) came from a study of glioma-infiltrating T cells after dendritic cell vaccination. About the research overall: Three intradermal dendritic cell vaccine injections were given every two weeks.

This clone occurred a few times. Repertoires were generated with immunoSEQ multiplex PCR, while TCRdb's copy carries only in-frame clones and drops some. Altogether 93,000 or so clones are present, roughly 76% being singletons, with the ten largest covering 9.5% to 15%. Trimming removed 5 bases from V and 4 bases from J; junction bases left unmatched: 15. The CDR3 extends over 17 amino acids. CDR1 is SGHDT, CDR2 YYEEEE, per germline. The rearrangement joins TRBV5-6 to TRBJ1-3; 7 bases are shared with TRBD1. The sequences come from blood, collected before dendritic cell vaccination. The TCR sequence derives from a human donor with glioblastoma. DNA of the CDR3: TGTGCCAGCAGAAGTCGACAGGGACGAGTGTTGGGAAACACCATATATTTT. Its protein product is CASRSRQGRVLGNTIYF.